A single sample is the source of the 23 T cell receptor beta chains below, sequenced in a study of blood T cell repertoires in COVID-19. The method was immunoSEQ multiplex PCR; TCRdb's version includes in-frame clones alone and lacks a portion of them. Of 52,000 or so clones in the sample, 87% were seen once. What was sequenced was peripheral blood. Every receptor here comes from a man between 40 and 49 years old with COVID-19, enrolled during active disease.

CDR3 nucleotide sequence: TGTGCCAGTAGTCGGGGACAGAGAAATGAAAAACTGTTTTTT. It specifies CASSRGQRNEKLFF. V is TRBV19 and J is TRBJ1-4; 7 bases match TRBD1. Germline-derived CDR1 and CDR2 are LNHDA and SQIVND (reference sequence). V lost 5 bases, J lost 5 bases, and 5 bases stayed unmatched. The CDR3 spans 14 residues.

The rearrangement joins TRBV28 to TRBJ1-3, with TRBD1 identical over 8 bases. The CDR3 covers 15 residues. The germline CDR1 and CDR2 sequences are MDHEN and SYDVKM. J was trimmed by 0 bases and V by 7 bases; bases with no gene match: 5. The CDR3 sequence: CASIQGVISGNTIYF. The CDR3, as DNA: TGTGCCAGCATACAGGGGGTTATCTCTGGAAACACCATATATTTT.

The V gene is TRBV6-4, the J gene TRBJ1-1, with a possible D match to TRBD1 (6 bases). Trimming took 6 bases from V and 0 from J, leaving 14 bases between them. Germline V CDR1 and CDR2: MRHNA, SNTAGT. The CDR3 is made up of 15 amino acids. The CDR3 bases are TGTGCCAGCAGAACCGAAGGACAGTTGAACACTGAAGCTTTCTTT. Translated: CASRTEGQLNTEAFF.

This chain links TRBV28 with TRBJ1-5; D possibly corresponds to TRBD1 (5 bases). This CDR3 comprises 13 residues. The V gene's germline CDR1 is MDHEN and CDR2 SYDVKM. The V and J ends lost 3 bases and 10 bases respectively, with 13 bases between them. CDR3 region: CASSFGGGGPQHF. The CDR3 DNA is TGTGCCAGCAGTTTCGGCGGGGGGGGTCCCCAGCATTTT.

The V call is TRBV5-4, the J call TRBJ1-2, with D possibly matching TRBD1 (5 bases). Trimming took off 4 bases at V and 8 bases at J, with 18 bases between the two ends. The CDR3 covers 14 residues. Germline CDR1 is SGHNT and CDR2 is YYREEE (reference sequence). CDR3 amino acids: CASSTAGTQRGYTF. In DNA, the CDR3 is TGTGCCAGCAGCACTGCCGGGACTCAGAGGGGCTACACCTTC.

The chain employs TRBV6-5 and TRBJ2-3; a possible D gene is TRBD2 (5 bases). Per the germline V gene, CDR1 is MNHEY and CDR2 is SVGAGI. CDR3 length equals 15 residues. Trimming left V 6 bases short and J 0 bases short, with 13 bases between. The CDR3 DNA is TGTGCCAGCAGCAGCGGAACCTCTAGCACAGATACGCAGTATTTT. It specifies CASSSGTSSTDTQYF.

Only a few counts were recorded for this clone. This chain links TRBV7-9 with TRBJ2-7; 13 bases map to TRBD2. The germline CDR1 and CDR2 sequences are SEHNR and FQNEAQ (reference sequence). With 4 bases clipped from V and 2 bases from J, the junction kept 8 bases outside the gene matches. The CDR3 covers 17 residues. The CDR3 region has the DNA TGTGCCAGCAGCTCCTATTTACTAGCGGGAGGGCCCTACGAGCAGTACTTC. Its protein product is CASSSYLLAGGPYEQYF.

V is TRBV7-9 and J is TRBJ1-6; 8 bases agree with TRBD1. The CDR3 loop spans 14 amino acids. Germline V gene sequence: CDR1 SEHNR, CDR2 FQNEAQ (reference sequence). V was pared by 4 bases and J by 7 bases, with 3 bases of the junction left unmatched. CDR3 amino acids: CASSSRTGNSPLHF. The CDR3 DNA is TGTGCCAGCAGCTCCCGGACAGGGAATTCACCCCTCCACTTT.

This clone showed up just once. The chain recombines TRBV28 with TRBJ2-3; 7 bases are shared with TRBD2. Germline loops: CDR1 MDHEN, CDR2 SYDVKM. CDR3 length: 15 residues. The junction had 13 bases not matched to a gene; V was cut back by 7 bases and J by 6 bases. CDR3 sequence: CASKMTSTRADTQYF. The CDR3 nucleotides read TGTGCCAGCAAGATGACTAGCACCCGAGCGGATACGCAGTATTTT.

The J gene is TRBJ1-5, the V gene TRBV7-6; D not resolved. V lost 3 bases and J lost 5, with 17 bases in between. This CDR3 contains 16 residues. Germline CDR1 and CDR2: SGHVS and FNYEAQ. The CDR3 reads CASSLNSGQTYQPQHF. In DNA, the CDR3 is TGTGCCAGCAGCTTGAACAGTGGGCAGACCTATCAGCCCCAGCATTTT.

The rearrangement links TRBV23-1 to TRBJ1-1; TRBD1 matches at 7 bases. TRBV23-1 is given ORF status, its function remaining uncertain. Trimming took 5 bases from V and 1 from J; bases not matched to a gene: 1. The CDR3 loop spans 13 amino acids. CDR3 residues: CASSWTGNTEAFF. CDR3 nucleotide sequence: TGCGCCAGCAGTTGGACAGGGAACACTGAAGCTTTCTTT.

The chain couples TRBV10-3 to TRBJ2-1; TRBD2 agrees at 8 bases. Germline V gene data show CDR1 as ENHRY and CDR2 as SYGVKD. This CDR3 has 18 residues. The J segment lost 6 bases and the V segment lost 0 bases, leaving 13 bases of the junction unmatched. The CDR3 spells CAISESTRTGGRPNEQFF. The CDR3, as DNA: TGTGCCATCAGTGAGTCGACCAGGACGGGAGGGCGCCCCAATGAGCAGTTCTTC.

J is TRBJ2-3 and V is TRBV5-1, with 8 bases that match TRBD2. Unmatched junction bases numbered 10, after V lost 4 bases and J lost 3 bases. The CDR3 contains 16 residues. Germline-derived CDR1 and CDR2 are SGHRS and YFSETQ. In DNA, the CDR3 is TGCGCCAGCAGCCTGGGGGCCACTAGCGGTACAGATACGCAGTATTTT. It encodes CASSLGATSGTDTQYF.

The count of this clone is one. The CDR3 reads CASRKGSGQNIQETQYF. In DNA form, the CDR3 reads TGTGCCAGCAGGAAGGGGAGTGGACAGAACATTCAAGAGACCCAGTACTTC. The chain recombines TRBV2 with TRBJ2-5; the D gene is possibly TRBD1 (6 bases). The V gene's germline CDR1 is SNHLY and CDR2 FYNNEI. V was cut by 6 bases and J by 2 bases, with 22 bases left in between. CDR3 length equals 17 residues. The full variable domain, its missing parts supplied by reference TRBV2 and TRBJ2-5, is EPEVTQTPSHQVTQMGQEVILRCVPISNHLYFYWYRQILGQKVEFLVSFYNNEISEKSEIFDDQFSVERPDGSNFTLKIRSTKLEDSAMYFCASRKGSGQNIQETQYFGPGTRLLVL.

The V gene is TRBV4-2, the J gene TRBJ1-2; TRBD1 matches 7 bases. Germline V CDR1 and CDR2: LGHNA, YNFKEQ. This CDR3 is 15 amino acids long. The ends lost 4 bases at V and 0 bases at J; junction bases unmatched: 5. In nucleotides, the CDR3 is TGTGCCAGCAGCCTCCCGGGACAGACTAACTATGGCTACACCTTC. Protein product: CASSLPGQTNYGYTF.

This sequence joins TRBV24-1 and TRBJ2-3, with 7 bases that match TRBD2. The CDR3 extends over 19 amino acids. Per the germline V gene, CDR1 is KGHDR and CDR2 is SFDVKD. After removal of 4 bases from V and 3 bases from J, the junction contained 18 bases not matched to a gene. In nucleotides, the CDR3 is TGTGCCACCAGTGACCCGACCGTGGGCGGGAGTAAGTATACAGATACGCAGTATTTT. Translating it yields CATSDPTVGGSKYTDTQYF.

This clone was observed once. The rearrangement joins TRBV7-3 to TRBJ2-3, with 7 bases fitting TRBD2. Germline CDR1 SGHTA, CDR2 FQGTGA. Trimming at V came to 2 bases and at J to 4 bases, leaving 15 bases not matched to a gene. This CDR3 spans 18 amino acids. The CDR3 loop is CASSLLGTSGGDADTQYF. CDR3 nucleotide sequence: TGTGCCAGCAGCTTATTGGGGACCTCGGGGGGAGATGCAGATACGCAGTATTTT.

This clone appeared once. The J gene is TRBJ2-7, the V gene TRBV2, with TRBD1 matching 7 bases. The V gene end was trimmed by 7 bases and the J gene end by 0 bases; junction bases not matched to a gene: 3. The CDR3 length is 13 residues. The germline CDR1 and CDR2 sequences are SNHLY and FYNNEI. CDR3 DNA: TGTGCCAGCAAGGGGGACAGCTCCTACGAGCAGTACTTC. Protein product: CASKGDSSYEQYF.

This chain joins TRBV12-3 or TRBV12-4 and TRBJ1-2; D is possibly TRBD1 (6 bases). Trimming left V 1 base short and J 10 bases short, with 13 bases between. This CDR3 is 13 amino acids long. The DNA for the CDR3 is TGTGCCAGCAGTTTAGTGGTAGGGGGTGACTACACCTTC. Its protein product is CASSLVVGGDYTF.

The chain recombines TRBV18 with TRBJ2-1, with a weak D call TRBD2 (6 bases). This CDR3 is built from 16 residues. Germline lookup yields CDR1 KGHSH and CDR2 LQKENI. Deletions cut 3 bases from V and 8 bases from J, with 20 bases between. CDR3 amino acids: CASSPRLVSLGDEQFF. CDR3 in DNA: TGTGCCAGCTCACCCCGACTAGTTAGCCTAGGGGATGAGCAGTTCTTC. Complete variable domain (other parts from reference TRBV18 and TRBJ2-1): NAGVMQNPRHLVRRRGQEARLRCSPMKGHSHVYWYRQLPEEGLKFMVYLQKENIIDESGMPKERFSAEFPKEGPSILRIQQVVRGDSAAYFCASSPRLVSLGDEQFFGPGTRLTVL.

The gene calls are TRBV7-2 and TRBJ2-5; D unresolved. Per germline, CDR1 SGHTA and CDR2 FQGNSA. This CDR3 has 13 residues. Trimming pared 3 bases from V and 5 bases from J, leaving 10 bases between. CDR3 protein: CASSFGFGETQYF. DNA of the CDR3: TGTGCCAGCAGCTTCGGGTTCGGGGAGACCCAGTACTTC.

This clone was observed a few times. The rearrangement joins TRBV6-5 to TRBJ1-5, with TRBD1 as a possible D gene (6 bases). CDR1 is MNHEY, CDR2 SVGAGI, per germline. V lost 9 bases and J 7 bases, leaving 16 bases between the germline ends. The CDR3 totals 13 residues. The CDR3 region is CASRGGAGQPQHF. The CDR3 DNA sequence: TGTGCCAGTCGAGGGGGAGCGGGGCAGCCCCAGCATTTT.

The DNA of the CDR3 is TGCAGCGTTGGCGGACAGGGCGGGGGCAATCAGCCCCAGCATTTT. Residues: CSVGGQGGGNQPQHF. The chain carries TRBV29-1 and TRBJ1-5, with 8 bases aligning to TRBD1. There are 15 residues in the CDR3. Germline CDR1 reads SQVTM; CDR2 reads ANQGSEA. Trimming removed 4 bases from V and 2 bases from J; junction bases left unmatched: 7.